One and the same sample provided the 3 T cell receptor beta chains below, sequenced in a study of blood T cell repertoires in COVID-19. Assay used: immunoSEQ multiplex PCR; TCRdb lists only in-frame clones, some missing. Of around 280,000 clones in the sample, around 87% are singletons; the top ten hold 1.7%. The sample was PBMCs or T cells enriched from blood (not recorded which). The receptors were sampled from a woman younger than 35 with acute COVID-19.

The chain carries TRBV5-1 and TRBJ2-3; D ambiguous. V dropped 4 bases and J dropped 6 bases, with 9 bases sitting between them. This CDR3 is built from 12 residues. Looked up from germline, CDR1 is SGHRS and CDR2 is YFSETQ. CDR3 sequence: CASSHNQDTQYF. CDR3 in DNA: TGCGCCAGCAGCCACAACCAGGATACGCAGTATTTT.

This clone turned up a few times. V and J are TRBV3-1 (or the pseudogene TRBV3-2) and TRBJ2-3; 7 bases are a match to TRBD2. This CDR3 has 17 residues. Germline CDR1 and CDR2: LGHDT and YNNKEL (reference sequence). Trimming cost V 3 bases and J 2 bases; bases outside gene matches: 11. CDR3 nucleotides: TGTGCCAGCAGCCATAGGCGGCTAGCGGCCATCACAGATACGCAGTATTTT. Protein: CASSHRRLAAITDTQYF.

The J gene is TRBJ1-5, the V gene TRBV4-1, with TRBD1 matching over 9 bases. The CDR3 length is 16 residues. CDR1 and CDR2 from the germline V gene are MGHRA and YSYEKL. Germline trimming cut 2 bases from V and 4 bases from J; bases unmatched to any gene: 6. The CDR3 DNA follows: TGCGCCAGCAGCCAACCTGACAGGGGGGCAAATCAGCCCCAGCATTTT. Protein: CASSQPDRGANQPQHF.